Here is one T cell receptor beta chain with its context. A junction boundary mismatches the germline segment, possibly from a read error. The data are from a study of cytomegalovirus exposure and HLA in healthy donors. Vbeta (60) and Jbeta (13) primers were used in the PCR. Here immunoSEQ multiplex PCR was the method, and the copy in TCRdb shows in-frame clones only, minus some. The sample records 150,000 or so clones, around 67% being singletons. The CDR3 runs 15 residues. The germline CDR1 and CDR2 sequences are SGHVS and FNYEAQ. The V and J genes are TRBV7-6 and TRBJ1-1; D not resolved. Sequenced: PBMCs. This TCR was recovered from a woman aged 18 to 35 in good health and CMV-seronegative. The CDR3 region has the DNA TGTGCCAGCAGCTTAGGGCAGGCCATGAACGCTGAAGCTTTCTTT. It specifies CASSLGQAMNAEAFF.